The TCR beta chain under discussion was sequenced for a study of T cells in Graves' hyperthyroidism and ophthalmopathy. Across the whole study: Staff took peripheral blood when the initial diagnosis was made, before any treatment began.

This CDR3 contains 15 residues. The germline V gene has CDR1 SGHNT and CDR2 YENEEA. Only a few counts were recorded for this clonotype. Its antigen is undetermined. A much larger clone differs by one base, so this may be a read error. Ophthalmopathy patients had moderate-to-severe active disease, CAS ≥3, NOSPECS ≥4, and disease duration under 3 months. Template material for amplifying TCR beta CDR3 regions consisted of RNA transcripts. First-round RT-PCR targeting the TCR CDR3 was performed with the HTBI primer set. TCRdb reprocessed the multiplex PCR reads via MiXCR and lists one record per CDR3 protein. Here the sample spans 400,000 or so distinct CDR3 sequences, over 12% being singletons. Findings and caveats of the study: Model predictions of ophthalmopathy came a median about 6.3 months before onset. Separating ophthalmopathy from stable hyperthyroidism was achieved by a 13 V-J model.

The TCR was taken from a man aged 50 to 59 with Graves' ophthalmopathy. The chain couples TRBV11-3 to TRBJ2-1; 7 bases map to TRBD2. Source material: blood. The CDR3 sequence is CASSSRGRAGNEQLF. The CDR3 bases are TGTGCCAGCAGCTCCCGCGGGAGAGCAGGCAATGAGCAGCTCTTC.